In this sample, the clone carrying this TCR beta chain turned up a few times. What it binds is unknown. V gave up 7 bases and J gave up 3 bases, with 16 bases separating them. This CDR3 comprises 14 residues. The V gene's germline CDR1 is MNHEY and CDR2 SMNVEV (reference sequence). The record originates from a study of OX40 agonist ivuxolimab in advanced cancers. On the study more broadly: Dose-escalation patients suffered from hepatocellular carcinoma, melanoma, renal cell or head and neck cancer. Prior anti-PD-1, anti-PD-L1 or anti-CTLA-4 therapy did not bar entry, and approximately 40% had some.

Profiled with immunoSEQ multiplex PCR; TCRdb holds only in-frame clones, not every one. Among around 15,000 clones listed, around 62% were seen once. Study-wide findings and caveats: The investigators did not determine what antigen specificity the expanded peripheral T cells had. Blood T cells, both CD4+ and CD8+, expanded clonally by week 6 at 0.1 to 3.0 mg/kg.

V and J are TRBV27 and TRBJ2-7; D is perhaps TRBD2 (5 bases). This sample comprised CD4+ or CD8+ T cells sorted from blood, obtained in a trial of the OX40 agonist ivuxolimab. The receptor was isolated from an adult with an advanced solid tumor such as melanoma, head and neck, liver or kidney cancer. CDR3 DNA sequence: TGTGCCAGCACCCGAGCGGATCAGATCTACGAGCAGTACTTC. As protein: CASTRADQIYEQYF.